This entry lists 10 T cell receptor beta chains sequenced from one sample in a study of T cells after somatic rescue of genetic block. The data were produced by immunoSEQ multiplex PCR, yet TCRdb's version contains in-frame clones alone and is incomplete. The sample contains approximately 65,000 clones, less than 95% of which appear only once. Material: peripheral blood mononuclear cells (PBMCs). The receptor source for this set is a man aged 35-49 years.

This clone showed up just once. The chain carries TRBV13 and TRBJ1-6, with a weak D call TRBD1 (6 bases). The CDR3 covers 15 residues. CDR1 and CDR2 (germline): PRHDT, FYEKMQ (reference sequence). Trimming pared 3 bases from V and 5 bases from J, leaving 11 bases between. In nucleotides, the CDR3 is TGTGCCAGCAGCTTTGCGGACAGAGATAATTCACCCCTCCACTTT. This translates into CASSFADRDNSPLHF.

The V and J genes are TRBV13 and TRBJ2-5; perhaps TRBD2 as D (5 bases). The closer fit of TRBJ2-7 to the DNA end suggests the J call may be wrong. CDR3 length: 15 amino acids. Germline values: CDR1 PRHDT, CDR2 FYEKMQ (reference sequence). The CDR3 DNA follows: TGTGCCAGCAGCTTAGGCCGGCGGGTGGGCTACGAGCAGTACTTC. Its protein product is CASSLGRRVGYEQYF.

The rearrangement links TRBV6-1 to TRBJ1-5; D ambiguous. V was pared by 1 base and J by 0 bases, with 4 bases between. This CDR3 region has 14 residues. Germline loops: CDR1 MNHNS, CDR2 SASEGT. The CDR3 here is CASSEVYSNQPQHF. In DNA, the CDR3 is TGTGCCAGCAGTGAAGTATATAGCAATCAGCCCCAGCATTTT.

This rearrangement joins TRBV11-3 to TRBJ2-2, with D unresolved. The CDR3 runs to 14 residues. Germline CDR1 is SGHNT and CDR2 is YENEEA. V was shortened by 5 bases and J by 4 bases, with 11 bases between the two germline ends. Here the CDR3 DNA reads TGTGCCAGCAGCCCCGCGCGCAGCACCGGGGAGCTGTTTTTT. Translated: CASSPARSTGELFF.

This chain connects TRBV7-2 to TRBJ2-1; D is ambiguous. Trimming left V 4 bases short and J 12 bases short, with 10 bases between. CDR1 and CDR2 (germline): SGHTA, FQGNSA. The CDR3 covers 11 residues. This chain's CDR3 is CASSSPDRQFF. The CDR3 region has the DNA TGTGCCAGCAGCTCCCCGGACCGGCAGTTCTTC.

Only a few counts were recorded for this clone. This chain connects TRBV2 to TRBJ1-6, with TRBD1 identical over 11 bases. The CDR3 loop spans 16 amino acids. V shed 7 bases and J 7 bases; nucleotides not matched to a gene: 9. From germline, CDR1 is SNHLY and CDR2 FYNNEI. The DNA of the CDR3 is TGTGCCAGCAAAATTGGGACAGGGGGTGAGAATTCACCCCTCCACTTT. This codes for CASKIGTGGENSPLHF. Based on the CDR3 plus reference TRBV2 and TRBJ1-6, the full variable domain is EPEVTQTPSHQVTQMGQEVILRCVPISNHLYFYWYRQILGQKVEFLVSFYNNEISEKSEIFDDQFSVERPDGSNFTLKIRSTKLEDSAMYFCASKIGTGGENSPLHFGNGTRLTVT.

The chain is built from TRBV18 and TRBJ1-5, with D unclear. In germline, CDR1 is KGHSH, CDR2 LQKENI. This CDR3 is built from 15 residues. Trimming left V 3 bases short and J 0 bases short, with 9 bases between. The CDR3 region has the DNA TGTGCCAGCTCACCTGGGCAGAATAGCAATCAGCCCCAGCATTTT. As protein: CASSPGQNSNQPQHF.

The CDR3 protein is CASSPTDGPVGNTIYF. The CDR3 DNA is TGTGCCAGTAGTCCAACGGACGGCCCCGTTGGAAACACCATATATTTT. The J gene is TRBJ1-3, the V gene TRBV19; D call uncertain. There are 16 residues in the CDR3. Germline V gene lookup returns CDR1 LNHDA and CDR2 SQIVND (reference sequence). Trimming left V 5 bases short and J 3 bases short, with 17 bases between.

The chain is built from TRBV27 and TRBJ2-5, with D maybe TRBD1 (7 bases). Germline CDR1 reads MNHEY; CDR2 reads SMNVEV (reference sequence). The CDR3 spans 16 residues. Trimming stripped 8 bases from V and 4 bases from J, with 23 bases between. The CDR3 nucleotides read TGTGCCAGCCAACACAGAGGGCAGGGGGGAGGAGAGACCCAGTACTTC. This translates into CASQHRGQGGGETQYF.

This chain links TRBV4-1 with TRBJ1-5; D might be TRBD1 (5 bases). The CDR3 has 14 residues. Germline V gene lookup returns CDR1 MGHRA and CDR2 YSYEKL. V lost 4 bases, J lost 1 base, and 8 bases lay in between. This chain's CDR3 is CASSRWGSNQPQHF. The CDR3 nucleotides are TGCGCCAGCAGCCGTTGGGGGAGCAATCAGCCCCAGCATTTT.